These 12 T cell receptor beta chains were sequenced from one sample in a study of T-cell memory formation after mild COVID-19. MiXCR, run by TCRdb on the 5' RACE reads, gives a single entry per CDR3 protein. The table lists 220,000 or so distinct CDR3 sequences, 9.5% to 10% of them singletons. The sequenced sample was PBMCs or a T cell subset sorted from them (not recorded which). The receptors were gathered from a man between 18 and 29 years old who had mild COVID-19 (a few samples of this study predate the infection). Cell type and time point are not known.

This clonotype was seen more than once but under ten times. This chain connects TRBV12-3 or TRBV12-4 to TRBJ1-1; D gene uncertain. The CDR3 extends over 12 amino acids. V shed 7 bases and J shed 11 bases, with 17 bases lying between them. CDR3 sequence reads: CASNLQQGSAFF. The CDR3 region has the DNA TGTGCCAGCAACCTCCAACAAGGTTCGGCTTTCTTT.

The genes are TRBV12-3 or TRBV12-4 and TRBJ2-1; 9 bases agree with TRBD2. Trimming at V came to 6 bases and at J to 10 bases, leaving 4 bases not matched to a gene. The CDR3 contains 12 residues. The CDR3 region is CASRAGGTEQFF. For the CDR3, the DNA is TGTGCCAGCAGGGCGGGGGGGACCGAGCAGTTCTTC.

DNA of the CDR3: TGCGCCAGCACTTGGGGCCGCGGAGGCTCCTACGAGCAGTACGTC. Residues: CASTWGRGGSYEQYV. The genes are TRBV23-1 and TRBJ2-7; either TRBD1 or TRBD2 may supply D (5 bases each). TRBV23-1 is classed as an ORF, of uncertain function. V lost 7 bases and J lost 0, with 16 bases in between. The CDR3 totals 15 residues.

The chain combines TRBV20-1 with TRBJ1-2, with D uncertain. Trimming pared 3 bases from V and 4 bases from J, leaving 12 bases between. The V gene's germline CDR1 is DFQATT and CDR2 SNEGSKA (reference sequence). The CDR3 extends over 13 amino acids. CDR3 coding DNA: TGCAGTGCTAGCCGGGCAGGAGGCTATGGCTACACCTTC. This sequence encodes CSASRAGGYGYTF.

This clonotype was counted a few times. V usage is TRBV7-2 and J usage is TRBJ1-2; D gene uncertain. Germline lookup yields CDR1 SGHTA and CDR2 FQGNSA. Between the trimmed V and J ends, which lost 2 bases and 8 bases, there was a span of 9 bases. The CDR3 contains 12 residues. The CDR3 nucleotides are TGTGCCAGCAGCTTATTAGCCGGGGGCTACACCTTC. This encodes CASSLLAGGYTF. Together with reference TRBV7-2 and TRBJ1-2, the CDR3 gives the full variable domain: GAGVSQSPSNKVTEKGKDVELRCDPISGHTALYWYRQSLGQGLEFLIYFQGNSAPDKSGLPSDRFSAERTGGSVSTLTIQRTQQEDSAVYLCASSLLAGGYTFGSGTRLTVV.

This clonotype was seen only a few times. The V gene is TRBV6-6, the J gene TRBJ2-5, with 8 bases matching TRBD2. Germline lookup yields CDR1 MNHNY and CDR2 SVGAGI (reference sequence). The CDR3 is 13 residues long. V lost 7 bases to trimming and J lost 3 bases; unmatched junction nucleotides: 4. The CDR3 DNA follows: TGTGCCAGCATAAGGCGGGGGGAAGAGACCCAGTACTTC. This sequence encodes CASIRRGEETQYF.

This chain joins TRBV7-2 and TRBJ1-2; D may be TRBD1 (5 bases). Looked up from germline, CDR1 is SGHTA and CDR2 is FQGNSA. The CDR3 extends over 12 amino acids. Deletions cut 2 bases from V and 8 bases from J, with 9 bases between. Written as DNA, the CDR3 is TGTGCCAGCAGCTTATTCAGGGACGGCTACACCTTC. Translated: CASSLFRDGYTF.

In this sample, this clonotype turned up many times. The genes are TRBV28 and TRBJ1-5; D remains unclear. The ends were cut back, 9 bases at V and 1 base at J, with 13 bases in the middle. Looked up from germline, CDR1 is MDHEN and CDR2 is SYDVKM. The CDR3 has 14 residues. The DNA for the CDR3 is TGTGCCAGTGGACGGAGCAGGAGCAATCAGCCCCAGCATTTT. Its translation: CASGRSRSNQPQHF. Based on the CDR3 plus reference TRBV28 and TRBJ1-5, the full variable domain is DVKVTQSSRYLVKRTGEKVFLECVQDMDHENMFWYRQDPGLGLRLIYFSYDVKMKEKGDIPEGYSVSREKKERFSLILESASTNQTSMYLCASGRSRSNQPQHFGDGTRLSIL.

This rearrangement joins TRBV20-1 to TRBJ2-5; 9 nucleotides align to TRBD1. This CDR3 has 17 residues. V was clipped by 2 bases and J by 5 bases; unmatched bases: 15. Germline CDR1 reads DFQATT; CDR2 reads SNEGSKA (reference sequence). This chain's CDR3 is CSARPPPGTGIWETQYF. In DNA form, the CDR3 reads TGCAGTGCTAGACCACCGCCGGGGACAGGGATATGGGAGACCCAGTACTTC.

This chain uses TRBV12-3 or TRBV12-4 with TRBJ2-7; D may be TRBD2 (6 bases). The CDR3 length is 14 residues. V lost 6 bases, J lost 2 bases, and 14 bases lay in between. The CDR3 sequence: CASRPGTLPYEQYF. Here the CDR3 DNA reads TGTGCCAGCAGGCCCGGGACTCTACCCTACGAGCAGTACTTC.

Notes on this clonotype: At one end, the junction sequence differs from germline, possibly due to a read error. The chain has TRBV7-7 and TRBJ1-2, with 10 bases fitting TRBD1. The germline V gene encodes CDR1 SSHAT and CDR2 FNYEAQ (reference sequence). The CDR3 covers 15 residues. The CDR3: CASSARDRGTYGYTF. In nucleotides, the CDR3 is TGTGCTAGCAGCGCAAGGGACAGGGGAACCTATGGCTACACCTTC.

The chain has TRBV6-6 and TRBJ2-3, with D unresolved. The CDR3 has 15 amino acids. Between the trimmed V and J ends, which lost 1 base and 0 bases, there was a span of 8 bases. Germline-derived CDR1 and CDR2 are MNHNY and SVGAGI (reference sequence). The CDR3: CASSYFTTSTDTQYF. CDR3 nucleotide sequence: TGTGCCAGCAGTTACTTTACCACTAGCACAGATACGCAGTATTTT.